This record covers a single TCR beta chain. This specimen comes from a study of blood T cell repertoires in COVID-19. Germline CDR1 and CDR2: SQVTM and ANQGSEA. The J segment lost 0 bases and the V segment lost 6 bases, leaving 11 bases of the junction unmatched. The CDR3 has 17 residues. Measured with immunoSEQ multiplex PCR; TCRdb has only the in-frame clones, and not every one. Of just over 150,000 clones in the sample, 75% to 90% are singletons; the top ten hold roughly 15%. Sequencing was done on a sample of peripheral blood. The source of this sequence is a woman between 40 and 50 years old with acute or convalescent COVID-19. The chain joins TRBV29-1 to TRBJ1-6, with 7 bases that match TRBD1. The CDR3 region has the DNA TGCAGCGTAGACGACAGGGCTCTGAGCTCCTATAATTCACCCCTCCACTTT. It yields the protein CSVDDRALSSYNSPLHF.